A selection of T cell receptor beta chains follows, all from one sample in a study of preoperative IRX-2 immunotherapy in early breast cancer. The protocol was immunoSEQ multiplex PCR, while the TCRdb copy is restricted to in-frame clones and leaves out a portion. The sample yields 30,000 to 35,000 clones, about four fifths seen once. The sequences come from lymph node tissue, collected from a patient treated with IRX-2 immunotherapy. The receptors were gathered from a human donor with breast cancer. Each CDR3 is given with its conserved first and last residue. D genes are given only for firm matches. Clone size, where shown, is once, few, many, or a class for clones that have expanded.

>NA|NA|TRBJ2-7|TRBV29-1
TGCAGCGTTGACTACGGGGGCTCCTACGAGCAGTACTTC
CSVDYGGSYEQYF
>NA|NA|TRBJ2-5|TRBV14
TGTGCCAGCAGCCAAGTTTCCGGAGAGACCCAGTACTTC
CASSQVSGETQYF
>TRBD1|NA|TRBJ1-2|TRBV19
TGTGCCAGTAGTAGCGCCAGGGGGCCCGACTATGGCTACACCTTC
CASSSARGPDYGYTF
>TRBD2|NA|TRBJ2-7|TRBV15
TGTGCCACCAGCAGGGGTAGGGTCAGGGAGGGTTACGAGCAGTACTTC
CATSRGRVREGYEQYF
>NA|NA|TRBJ1-3|TRBV29-1
TGCAGCGCCGGCGGGTACTCTGGAAACACCATATATTTT
CSAGGYSGNTIYF
>TRBD2|NA|TRBJ2-7|TRBV7-7
TGTGCCAGCAGCTTGGGGCTAGCGGGATCCGAGCAGTACTTC
CASSLGLAGSEQYF
>TRBD1|once|TRBJ1-2|TRBV30
TGTGCCTGGAGGACAGGGGGCTTCTATGGCTACACCTTC
CAWRTGGFYGYTF
>NA|NA|TRBJ1-5|TRBV28
TGTGCCAGCAGTTTAGGCGGGTATAGCAATCAGCCCCAGCATTTT
CASSLGGYSNQPQHF
>NA|NA|TRBJ1-2|TRBV19
TGTGCCAGTACGTGGGAGAACTATGGCTACACCTTC
CASTWENYGYTF
>NA|NA|TRBJ1-5|TRBV28
TGTGCCAGCAGTTTATTGTTTGGGCCCCAGCATTTT
CASSLLFGPQHF
>NA|NA|TRBJ1-4|TRBV5-1
TGCGCCAGCAGCTTGGAGGGGGGTCCGAATGAAAAACTGTTTTTT
CASSLEGGPNEKLFF
>TRBD1|NA|TRBJ2-3|TRBV12-5
TGTGCTAGTGGTTTGCCCCCTCCCCGGACAGGGATAACAGATACGCAGTATTTT
CASGLPPPRTGITDTQYF
>NA|NA|TRBJ2-7|TRBV28
TGTGCCAGCAGTCGGCCCCAACCCTACGAGCAGTACTTC
CASSRPQPYEQYF
>TRBD1|NA|TRBJ2-5|TRBV28
TGTGCCAGCAGTTTTCCGGGACAGGGCAAGACCCAGTACTTC
CASSFPGQGKTQYF
>NA|NA|TRBJ2-1|TRBV28
TGTGCCAGCACCTGGAGGGCCCTAAGAAACAATGAGCAGTTCTTC
CASTWRALRNNEQFF
>NA|NA|TRBJ2-4|TRBV6-7
TGTGCCAGCAGTTACGAGGCGGCATCAGGCATTCAGTACTTC
CASSYEAASGIQYF
>TRBD2|NA|TRBJ2-5|TRBV29-1
TGCAGCGTCGACGGGACTAGCGGGGTGGAGACCCAGTACTTC
CSVDGTSGVETQYF
>NA|NA|TRBJ1-6|TRBV6-8
TGTGCCAGCAGGCTGACTGGGGGAGGATCACCCCTCCACTTT
CASRLTGGGSPLHF
>NA|NA|TRBJ1-1|TRBV10-1
TGCGCCAGCAGCAGGACGAGGTGCGGGACTGAAGCTTTCTTT
CASSRTRCGTEAFF
>TRBD2|NA|TRBJ2-1|TRBV28
TGTGCCAGCAGTTTAAGCGGGAGGGGGGAATCTGAGCAGTTCTTC
CASSLSGRGESEQFF
>NA|NA|TRBJ2-1|TRBV19
TGTGCCAGTAGTATCATAGCAGAGCCCGTCGATGAGCAGTTCTTC
CASSIIAEPVDEQFF
>NA|NA|TRBJ2-1|TRBV10-3
TGTGCCACATATGGGACGTCCGGTGAGCAGTTCTTC
CATYGTSGEQFF
>TRBD1|few|TRBJ2-1|TRBV10-2
TGCGCCAGCAGTGACAGGGGGCCCTACAATGAGCAGTTCTTC
CASSDRGPYNEQFF
>NA|NA|TRBJ1-6|TRBV18
TGTGCCAGCTCATCGTTCAACGGGGATTCACCCCTCCACTTT
CASSSFNGDSPLHF
>NA|NA|TRBJ2-7|TRBV7-4
TGTGCCAGCAGCCCGACAGGAGGGTACTCCTACGAGCAGTACTTC
CASSPTGGYSYEQYF
>TRBD1|NA|TRBJ2-3|TRBV7-4
TGTGCCAGCAGATCTACCGGGACAGGGTTCGGGGGCCCAGATACGCAGTATTTT
CASRSTGTGFGGPDTQYF
>NA|NA|TRBJ2-7|TRBV29-1
TGCAGCGTTGGAACACCCATGGCTGGGAACTACGAGCAGTACTTC
CSVGTPMAGNYEQYF
>NA|NA|TRBJ2-6|TRBV5-1
TGCGCCAGCAGTCCCACGCTCTCTGGGGCCAACGTCCTGACTTTC
CASSPTLSGANVLTF
>NA|NA|TRBJ2-1|TRBV15
TGTGCCACCAGCAGAGGGGGGGCAGCAGGGACCGATGAGCAGTTCTTC
CATSRGGAAGTDEQFF
>TRBD1|few|TRBJ1-2|TRBV25-1
TGTGCCAGCAGTGAATACAGGGGGCAGGTCTCTGGCTACACCTTC
CASSEYRGQVSGYTF
>NA|NA|TRBJ1-4|TRBV11-3
TGTGCCAGCAGCCCCCTCGGCGGGACTAATGAAAAACTGTTTTTT
CASSPLGGTNEKLFF
>TRBD1|NA|TRBJ1-4|TRBV29-1
TGCAGCGTAAGGGACAGCATAGCAACTAATGAAAAACTGTTTTTT
CSVRDSIATNEKLFF
>NA|NA|TRBJ2-3|TRBV7-1
TGTGCCAGCAGCCCCACGCCCGAGAGGGTGAATACGCAGTATTTT
CASSPTPERVNTQYF
>NA|NA|TRBJ2-3|TRBV19
TGTGCCAGTAGTATCGGGGATATTATCACAGATACGCAGTATTTT
CASSIGDIITDTQYF
>NA|NA|TRBJ2-1|TRBV15
TGTGCCACCAGCAGAGTGCTAGACTACAATGAGCAGTTCTTC
CATSRVLDYNEQFF
>NA|NA|TRBJ2-7|TRBV29-1
TGCAGCGTTGGCTGGAGCTCCTACGAGCAGTACTTC
CSVGWSSYEQYF
>NA|NA|TRBJ2-7|TRBV11-3
TGTGCCAGCAGCTCCGGGGTTGGCCTGTACGAGCAGTACTTC
CASSSGVGLYEQYF
>TRBD1|NA|TRBJ2-5|TRBV5-1
TGCGCCAGCAGCTTGGGACAGGGTATCGTCGTGGAGACCCAGTACTTC
CASSLGQGIVVETQYF
>TRBD1|NA|TRBJ1-2|TRBV18
TGTGCCAGCTCACGGGACAGGGAAAACTATGGCTACACCTTC
CASSRDRENYGYTF
>NA|NA|TRBJ2-4|TRBV2
TGTGCCAGCAGGCTCCTCCCGGGACGGCGAGGGCCCAAGGTCACGAACATTCAGTACTTC
CASRLLPGRRGPKVTNIQYF
>TRBD1|NA|TRBJ1-3|TRBV28
TGTGCCAGCAGGGCAGGGGGACTGCCCTCTGGAAACACCATATATTTT
CASRAGGLPSGNTIYF
>TRBD2|NA|TRBJ2-7|TRBV14
TGTGCCAGCAGTCAAAGCGGGGGGGCCTACGAGCAGTACTTC
CASSQSGGAYEQYF
>NA|NA|TRBJ1-1|TRBV6-7
TGTGCCAGCAGACCCGCGTTGTCGGTAATAAGGGGCACTGAAGCTTTCTTT
CASRPALSVIRGTEAFF
>TRBD1|NA|TRBJ2-1|TRBV19
TGTGCCAGTAGTAGGGACAGGGTATACAATGAGCAGTTCTTC
CASSRDRVYNEQFF
>NA|once|TRBJ1-5|TRBV28
TGTGCCAGCAGTCCCCCTGATCAGCCCCAGCATTTT
CASSPPDQPQHF
>NA|NA|TRBJ1-1|TRBV29-1
TGCAGCGGTATCGATTTGAACACTGAAGCTTTCTTT
CSGIDLNTEAFF
>NA|NA|TRBJ2-5|TRBV12-5
TGTGCTAGTGGTTTCGGGGGTGGGGAGACCCAGTACTTC
CASGFGGGETQYF
>NA|NA|TRBJ1-1|TRBV29-1
TGCAGCGGTTCGGGGATCCACACTGAAGCTTTCTTT
CSGSGIHTEAFF
>TRBD1|NA|TRBJ2-5|TRBV19
TGTGCCAGTAGTATAAGGGCCGGACAGGGATGGCAAGAGACCCAGTACTTC
CASSIRAGQGWQETQYF
>NA|NA|TRBJ2-2|TRBV18
TGTGCCAGCTCCTCCGGGAACACCGGGGAGCTGTTTTTT
CASSSGNTGELFF
>NA|NA|TRBJ1-3|TRBV7-7
TGTGCCAGCAGCTCATTGGGGGAAGCCGGAAACACCATATATTTT
CASSSLGEAGNTIYF
>NA|NA|TRBJ1-5|TRBV28
TGTGCCAGCAGTTTACCCGGTAAGATGCCCCAGCATTTT
CASSLPGKMPQHF
>NA|NA|TRBJ2-3|TRBV6-8
TGTGCCAGCAGTTACGGGGGTAGCGGAAACACAGATACGCAGTATTTT
CASSYGGSGNTDTQYF
>NA|NA|TRBJ1-3|TRBV19
TGTGCCAGTAGTATAGACTCGTGGGGAAACACCATATATTTT
CASSIDSWGNTIYF
>NA|NA|TRBJ2-2|TRBV6-8
TGTGCCAGCGGCAGTCGGGTGGCCGGGGAGCTGTTTTTT
CASGSRVAGELFF